This T cell receptor (beta chain) was obtained from a study of T cell repertoires in cytomegalovirus infection. About the study: Matching HLA type and CMV infection were both indicated by public TCR beta signatures. Study-wide results and caveats: The response measured ex vivo was dominated by TCR beta clonotypes (HLA-C-restricted and CMV-specific). Public TCR beta family frequency separated CMV-and-HLA carriers, including in an independent cohort.

Each CDR3 protein is one row after TCRdb ran MiXCR on the reads. Among roughly 81,000 distinct CDR3 sequences listed, more than 3% were seen once. The germline V and J ends were trimmed by 5 bases and 3 bases, with 12 bases remaining between them. This CDR3 comprises 14 residues. Germline V gene sequence: CDR1 SGHTA, CDR2 FQGTGA. At least ten counts were recorded for this clonotype. The antigen remains unidentified. The sequenced sample consisted of PBMCs. The chain uses TRBV7-3 and TRBJ2-3, with D possibly matching TRBD2 (6 bases). This TCR was sampled from a human donor in good health (CMV status not recorded). Some clones in this sample may be carry-over from other donors' samples. CDR3 loop: CASSQRDFTDTQYF. CDR3 nucleotides: TGTGCCAGCAGCCAAAGGGACTTTACAGATACGCAGTATTTT.